This entry is about one T cell receptor beta chain. There were likely unrecorded immune exposures, though donors were nominally healthy when sampled. The data were taken from a study of cytomegalovirus exposure and HLA in healthy donors. Vbeta (60) and Jbeta (13) primers were used in the PCR. The protocol was immunoSEQ multiplex PCR, while the TCRdb copy is restricted to in-frame clones and leaves out a portion. The data show about 60,000 clones, with less than 85% seen just once and roughly a fifth held by the top ten. CDR3 length equals 16 residues. The ends lost 9 bases at V and 1 base at J; junction bases unmatched: 12. Germline lookup yields CDR1 LNHDA and CDR2 SQIVND (reference sequence).

The chain links TRBV19 to TRBJ1-3; 7 bases line up with TRBD1. The TCR originated in a woman aged 60 to 75 in good health and CMV-seropositive. The sequencing input was PBMCs. The CDR3 region is CASSIDRDASGNTIYF. DNA for the CDR3: TGTGCCAGCTCCATAGACAGGGACGCGTCTGGAAACACCATATATTTT.